Listed here are 14 T cell receptor beta chains from one sample, sequenced in a study of blood T cell repertoires in COVID-19. Assay: immunoSEQ multiplex PCR; the TCRdb copy retains only in-frame clones and omits some. The sample shows approximately 200,000 clones, about 87% of them seen only once. The sequencing input was peripheral blood. The receptors derive from a man in his 60s who had recovered from COVID-19.

This sequence joins TRBV28 and TRBJ1-4, with 9 bases identical to TRBD1. Trimming removed 5 bases from V and 8 bases from J; junction bases left unmatched: 9. From germline, CDR1 is MDHEN and CDR2 SYDVKM. CDR3 size: 15 residues. CDR3: CASSHRDRVREKLFF. In DNA, the CDR3 is TGTGCCAGCAGTCACCGGGACAGGGTGAGGGAAAAACTGTTTTTT.

The chain recombines TRBV4-2 with TRBJ2-5, with D tentatively TRBD1 (5 bases). V lost 0 bases to trimming and J lost 4 bases, with 9 bases between them. The CDR3 contains 14 residues. The V gene's germline CDR1 is LGHNA and CDR2 YNFKEQ. The CDR3 nucleotides read TGTGCCAGCAGCCAAGATCCAGGGCCAGAGACCCAGTACTTC. Translation gives CASSQDPGPETQYF.

The chain employs TRBV4-2 and TRBJ2-3; 10 positions agree with TRBD2. With V trimmed by 5 bases and J by 7 bases, 9 bases remained unmatched. The CDR3 loop spans 15 amino acids. In germline, CDR1 is LGHNA, CDR2 YNFKEQ. The CDR3 region has the DNA TGTGCCAGCAGCAAGTCGCTAGCGGGAGAAAATACGCAGTATTTT. It encodes CASSKSLAGENTQYF.

V gene TRBV6-5 combines with J gene TRBJ1-1; D not resolved. CDR1 and CDR2 from the germline V gene are MNHEY and SVGAGI. The CDR3 runs 14 residues. Trimming took 10 bases from V and 3 from J, leaving 18 bases between them. The CDR3 DNA reads TGTGCCATCAAACAGCGCCCCGGGGACACTGAAGCTTTCTTT. Its translation is CAIKQRPGDTEAFF.

The chain joins TRBV19 to TRBJ2-1; D is possibly TRBD1 (5 bases). The germline V gene encodes CDR1 LNHDA and CDR2 SQIVND (reference sequence). V dropped 5 bases and J dropped 1 base, with 12 bases sitting between them. This CDR3 comprises 15 residues. Written as DNA, the CDR3 is TGTGCCAGTAGTGACAGTCTTCTTTCCTACAATGAGCAGTTCTTC. Its translation: CASSDSLLSYNEQFF.

The CDR3 sequence is CASSLGSPTMGGELFF. The CDR3 bases are TGCGCCAGCAGCTTGGGGAGCCCCACTATGGGTGGGGAGCTGTTTTTT. This chain connects TRBV5-1 to TRBJ2-2; no clear D gene. CDR1 and CDR2 (germline): SGHRS, YFSETQ. CDR3 size: 16 residues. The ends were cut back, 0 bases at V and 8 bases at J, with 17 bases in the middle.

This sequence joins TRBV10-3 and TRBJ2-7, with TRBD1 matching 11 bases. V gave up 11 bases and J gave up 4 bases; unmatched junction bases: 10. This CDR3 region has 14 residues. Per the germline V gene, CDR1 is ENHRY and CDR2 is SYGVKD. CDR3 region: CASRGTGGAYEQYF. Here the CDR3 DNA reads TGTGCCTCAAGGGGGACAGGGGGTGCGTACGAGCAGTACTTC.

The chain joins TRBV9 to TRBJ1-3; D is uncertain. Germline V gene lookup returns CDR1 SGDLS and CDR2 YYNGEE. Trimming removed 4 bases at V and 4 bases at J, with 9 bases between. This CDR3 region has 13 residues. CDR3 sequence: CASSTPQGNTIYF. DNA for the CDR3: TGTGCCAGCAGCACACCCCAAGGAAACACCATATATTTT.

The J gene is TRBJ1-4, the V gene TRBV28; D is perhaps TRBD1 (5 bases). The CDR3 has 12 amino acids. V lost 6 bases, J lost 13 bases, and 15 bases lay in between. Looked up from germline, CDR1 is MDHEN and CDR2 is SYDVKM. The CDR3 here is CASRRTPGRLFF. DNA of the CDR3: TGTGCCAGCAGACGGACACCCGGGAGACTGTTTTTT.

The CDR3 loop reads CASSFGNSYEQYF. Written as DNA, the CDR3 is TGTGCCAGCAGCTTTGGCAACTCCTACGAGCAGTACTTC. The V gene is TRBV5-5, the J gene TRBJ2-7; D call uncertain. Looked up from germline, CDR1 is SGHKS and CDR2 is YYEKEE (reference sequence). This CDR3 comprises 13 residues. The V gene lost 2 bases and the J gene lost 0 bases, with 6 bases spanning the gap.

The rearrangement links TRBV19 to TRBJ2-5; 7 nucleotides match TRBD2. V dropped 2 bases and J dropped 3; count of bases not matched to a gene: 6. The CDR3 is 15 amino acids. Per the germline V gene, CDR1 is LNHDA and CDR2 is SQIVND (reference sequence). In nucleotides, the CDR3 is TGTGCCAGTAGTATAAGGGCGGGAGTAGAAGAGACCCAGTACTTC. Translated: CASSIRAGVEETQYF.

The V and J genes are TRBV7-3 and TRBJ2-3; D is unresolved. Germline CDR1 is SGHTA and CDR2 is FQGTGA. This CDR3 has 12 residues. V lost 5 bases and J lost 6, with 9 bases in between. CDR3 DNA: TGTGCCAGCAGCCCCTCGTCGGATACGCAGTATTTT. This gives the protein CASSPSSDTQYF.

This clone was counted a single time. The V and J genes are TRBV3-1 (or the pseudogene TRBV3-2) and TRBJ1-2; D gene unclear. Trimming left V 0 bases short and J 0 bases short, with 11 bases between. Per germline, CDR1 LGHDT and CDR2 YNNKEL (reference sequence). This CDR3 comprises 16 residues. In nucleotides, the CDR3 is TGTGCCAGCAGCCAAGACGGGTCCGGAGCTAACTATGGCTACACCTTC. This gives the protein CASSQDGSGANYGYTF.

V usage is TRBV9 and J usage is TRBJ2-5; 7 bases are shared with TRBD1. The junction had 3 bases not matched to a gene; V was cut back by 4 bases and J by 0 bases. Germline CDR1 and CDR2: SGDLS and YYNGEE. The CDR3 totals 14 residues. CDR3: CASSHDRDQETQYF. DNA of the CDR3: TGTGCCAGCAGCCACGACAGGGACCAAGAGACCCAGTACTTC.